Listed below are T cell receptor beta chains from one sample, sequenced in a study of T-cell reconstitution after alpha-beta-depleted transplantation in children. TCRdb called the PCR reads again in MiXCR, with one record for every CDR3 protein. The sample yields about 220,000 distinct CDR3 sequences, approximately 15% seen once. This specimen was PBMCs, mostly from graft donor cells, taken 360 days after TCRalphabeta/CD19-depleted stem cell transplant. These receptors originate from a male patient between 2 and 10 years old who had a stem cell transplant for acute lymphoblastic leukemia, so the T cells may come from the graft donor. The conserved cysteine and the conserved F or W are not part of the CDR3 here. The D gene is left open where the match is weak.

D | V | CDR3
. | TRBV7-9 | ASSLTPQELNTEAF
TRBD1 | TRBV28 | ASSSGQGRTQPQH
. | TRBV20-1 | SADSPYEQY
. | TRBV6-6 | ASSYEVSYEQY
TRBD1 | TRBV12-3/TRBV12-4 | ASSTEKTGWGWGAF
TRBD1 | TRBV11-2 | ASSLQGGVGEQY
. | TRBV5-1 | ASSLVGGDTTDTQY
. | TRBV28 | ASSRDSTDTQY
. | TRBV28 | ASSFGTGKETQY
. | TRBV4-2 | ASKEGARENIQY
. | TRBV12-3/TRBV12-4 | ASSSSFGDSPLH
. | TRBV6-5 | ASSSSKPADNNSPLH
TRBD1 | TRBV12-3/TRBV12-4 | ASSRTGTGHQPQH
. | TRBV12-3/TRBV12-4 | ASSNRVHIQKVYEQY
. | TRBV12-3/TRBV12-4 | ASSRGSTNEKLF
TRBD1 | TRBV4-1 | ASSQGGQLF
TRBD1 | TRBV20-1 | SASEQGVLQY
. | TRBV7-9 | ASSMGVSNYGYT
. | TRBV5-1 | ASSGESLYGYT
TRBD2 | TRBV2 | ASGGTSGADNEQF
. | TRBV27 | ASSSGTLQETQY
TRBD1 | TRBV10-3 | AISEQGVGYANTGELF
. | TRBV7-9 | ASSSLGQKGAEAF
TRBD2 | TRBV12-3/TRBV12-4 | ASTPGLAFYEQY
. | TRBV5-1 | ASSWRTTGTSTYEQY
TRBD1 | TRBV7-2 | ASSKTGTGTSPYNEQF
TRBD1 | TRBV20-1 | SARAGDRGPGELF
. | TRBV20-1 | SAWWAGANVLT
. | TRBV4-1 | ASSQDRMTGGYT
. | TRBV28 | ASSLPPQGENTGELF
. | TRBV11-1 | ASSPSLTDPKSGANVLT
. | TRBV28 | ASSSPGPPAEQY
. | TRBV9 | ASSYPLEGYT
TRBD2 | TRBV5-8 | ASSFGGGETDTQY
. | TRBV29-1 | SVGHTNTEAF
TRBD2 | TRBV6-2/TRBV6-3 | ASSYTGGRTGELF
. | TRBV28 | ASKKISNQPQH
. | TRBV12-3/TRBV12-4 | ASKEGTSLWGYT
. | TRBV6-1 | ASTEGLATDTQY
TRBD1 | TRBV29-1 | SAGGGTGSLNEQF
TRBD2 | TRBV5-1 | ASSSGLAALDEQF
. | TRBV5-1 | ASSWDWYPDEQY
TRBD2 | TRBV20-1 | SASKTSGSREQY
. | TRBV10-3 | AISAIGGGTDTQY
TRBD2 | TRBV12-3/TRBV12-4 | ASSPGGGSGSWNEQF
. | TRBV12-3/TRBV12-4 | ASSPQRGRNTEAF
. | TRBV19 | ASSNGRSTDTQY
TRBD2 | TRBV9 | ASNLAGFTDTQY
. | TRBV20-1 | SARDWGGASTDTQY
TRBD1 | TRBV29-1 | SVRTRDRDPNTEAF
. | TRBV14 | ASSQVLAGEETQY
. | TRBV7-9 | ASSLTAGVSGNTIY
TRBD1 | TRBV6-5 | ASSYSSGQGYEQY
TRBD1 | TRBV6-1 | ASSAVTGTGSSYEQY
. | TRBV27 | ASSLRGLSYNEQF
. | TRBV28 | ASGWGRQPQH
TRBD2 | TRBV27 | ASGGLAGIYEQY
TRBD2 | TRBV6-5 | ASSYSRRGSYEQY
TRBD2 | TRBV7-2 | ASSLGLALETQY
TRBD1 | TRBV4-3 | ASSHEPSGTGVEAF